This TCR beta chain was sequenced in a study of blood T cell repertoires in COVID-19. Assay used: immunoSEQ multiplex PCR; TCRdb lists only in-frame clones, some missing. The sample lists 25,000 or so clones; around 83% were seen once. Trimming left V 3 bases short and J 2 bases short, with 14 bases between. From germline, CDR1 is KGHSY and CDR2 FQNENV. This CDR3 spans 15 amino acids. The TCR sequence derives from a man aged 70-80 years with active COVID-19. Sequencing was done on a sample of peripheral blood. The V gene is TRBV16, the J gene TRBJ2-7, with a tentative D call TRBD2 (6 bases). The chain's CDR3 is CASSQARGSPYEQYF. The CDR3 coding sequence is TGTGCCAGCAGCCAGGCGCGGGGCTCCCCCTACGAGCAGTACTTC.